The 16 T cell receptor beta chains below come from one sample, sequenced in a study of beta chain features in type 1 diabetes (dated by TCRdb to between 2017 and 2018). Study-wide conclusions, independent of this receptor: Type 1 diabetes patients showed a moderate but significant shortening of TCRB CDR3 length in all four CD4+ subsets.

The antigens these receptors bind are not known. The protocol used for the library was the immunoSEQ multiplex PCR assay. The entire isolated RNA was reverse transcribed using the High Capacity cDNA Reverse Transcription Kit, and thus expressed TCRB transcripts were sequenced. TCRdb obtained this table from immuneACCESS and retained in-frame rearrangements with V and J assigned. These tables miss some clones; where compared with another copy, unresolved V genes account for less than half of the shortfall, and the remainder is unexplained. The sample table holds hundreds of thousands of clones, of which over 13% were seen once. The top ten constitute roughly 0.04% of the sample. Sequenced material: naive CD4+ T cells from blood. The sample's cell subset or site, from its label and the paper: true naive CD4+ T cells. These receptors all come from a man between 18 and 29 years old with type 1 diabetes.

This clone was detected only a few times. This chain connects TRBV11-3 to TRBJ2-1, with TRBD2 matching over 7 bases. CDR1 and CDR2 from the germline V gene are SGHNT and YENEEA. The trim removed 1 base at V and 2 bases at J, leaving 2 bases unmatched. The CDR3 totals 15 residues. CDR3 protein: CASSLGGGTYNEQFF. The CDR3 coding sequence is TGTGCCAGCAGCTTAGGGGGGGGTACCTACAATGAGCAGTTCTTC.

Only a few counts were recorded for this clone. The rearrangement uses TRBV21-1 and TRBJ1-5; no DNA check was done on the table's D call, TRBD1. TRBV21-1 is a recognized pseudogene. The CDR3 runs 18 residues. The CDR3 region has the DNA TGTGCCAGGCCTAGGGGGCCGGCCGCGAGATATAGCAATCAGCCCCAGCATTTT. Amino acid sequence: CARPRGPAARYSNQPQHF.

This clone has a handful of counts. This chain links TRBV9 with TRBJ1-1; 7 nucleotides match TRBD1. V was pared by 4 bases and J by 3 bases, with 3 bases of the junction left unmatched. The CDR3 consists of 13 residues. Looked up from germline, CDR1 is SGDLS and CDR2 is YYNGEE. This CDR3 reads CASSFTGDTEAFF. The CDR3 nucleotides are TGTGCCAGCAGCTTTACAGGGGACACTGAAGCTTTCTTT.

J is TRBJ2-1 and V is TRBV4-1, with TRBD1 matching over 9 bases. This CDR3 is 15 amino acids long. V lost 1 base to trimming and J lost 4 bases; unmatched junction nucleotides: 2. Germline V lookup: CDR1 MGHRA, CDR2 YSYEKL. CDR3 sequence (DNA): TGCGCCAGCAGCCAAGGGACAGGGGATTACAATGAGCAGTTCTTC. It encodes CASSQGTGDYNEQFF.

This clone was seen a handful of times. The chain employs TRBV30 and TRBJ2-7; 8 nucleotides agree with TRBD1. The length of the CDR3 is 15 residues. The germline V gene has CDR1 GTSNPN and CDR2 SVGIG (reference sequence). V shed 2 bases, J shed 9 bases, and the junction held 15 bases outside the gene matches. This CDR3 reads CAWSYRDRLLTTQYF. The CDR3 DNA follows: TGTGCCTGGAGTTACCGGGACAGGTTACTGACTACGCAGTACTTC.

In this sample, this clone turned up a few times. The chain links TRBV9 to TRBJ2-3; TRBD2 is a possible D gene (6 bases). Trimming removed 2 bases from V and 0 bases from J, with 13 bases in between. The germline V gene encodes CDR1 SGDLS and CDR2 YYNGEE. The CDR3 length is 16 residues. In DNA, the CDR3 is TGTGCCAGCAGCGTTTGGGGGGTGCCTAGCACAGATACGCAGTATTTT. It specifies CASSVWGVPSTDTQYF.

This clone was counted a few times. V is TRBV6-6 and J is TRBJ1-1; D is possibly TRBD1 (6 bases). The V end was cut by 6 bases, the J end by 7 bases, with 18 bases between. CDR1 is MNHNY, CDR2 SVGAGI, per germline (reference sequence). The CDR3 sequence is 14 residues long. CDR3 nucleotide sequence: TGTGCCAGCAGGTGGACAGCGACGACCGATGAAGCTTTCTTT. Protein: CASRWTATTDEAFF.

This clone was seen only a few times. The V call is TRBV7-2, the J call TRBJ2-1; TRBD2 aligns across 12 bases. The CDR3 length is 16 residues. Germline CDR1 reads SGHTA; CDR2 reads FQGNSA. V gave up 3 bases and J gave up 6 bases; unmatched junction bases: 6. CDR3 in DNA: TGTGCCAGCAGCTTGGCTAGCGGGAGGGAGAGCAATGAGCAGTTCTTC. This codes for CASSLASGRESNEQFF.

The chain carries TRBV18 and TRBJ2-6; D may be TRBD1 or TRBD2 (5 bases each). Germline V gives CDR1 KGHSH, CDR2 LQKENI. V lost 6 bases, J lost 2 bases, and 14 bases lay in between. The CDR3 totals 16 residues. The CDR3 reads CASSLSGTAGANVLTF. For the CDR3, the DNA is TGTGCCAGCTCTCTTTCCGGGACGGCTGGGGCCAACGTCCTGACTTTC.

J is TRBJ2-7 and V is TRBV29-1; TRBD1 might be the D (6 bases). This CDR3 is 14 amino acids long. Looked up from germline, CDR1 is SQVTM and CDR2 is ANQGSEA. Trimming cost V 5 bases and J 4 bases, with 18 bases left between them. CDR3 sequence (DNA): TGCAGCGTTTCCCGGGACAAAGAAACTTACGAGCAGTACTTC. As protein: CSVSRDKETYEQYF.

This clone was counted a few times. The chain couples TRBV20-1 to TRBJ1-2; no firm D call. Germline V lookup: CDR1 DFQATT, CDR2 SNEGSKA (reference sequence). V lost 7 bases to trimming and J lost 7 bases, with 13 bases between them. The CDR3 is 11 residues long. DNA of the CDR3: TGCAGTGTTTATGAATGGGGTGGCTACACCTTC. This encodes CSVYEWGGYTF.

This clone was seen only a few times. The genes are TRBV30 and TRBJ2-7, with D perhaps TRBD2 (6 bases). The ends were cut back, 0 bases at V and 4 bases at J, with 13 bases in the middle. This CDR3 spans 14 amino acids. Germline V gene sequence: CDR1 GTSNPN, CDR2 SVGIG (reference sequence). The CDR3 DNA reads as TGTGCCTGGAGTGTACTAAACGGGGGTTACGAGCAGTACTTC. Its protein product is CAWSVLNGGYEQYF.

J is TRBJ1-5 and V is TRBV2; no definite D call. The CDR3 contains 14 residues. The V end lost 3 bases, the J end lost 4 bases, and 10 bases lay between the germline ends. Germline loops: CDR1 SNHLY, CDR2 FYNNEI. The CDR3 nucleotides read TGTGCCAGCAGTGACATTACTAAGAATCAGCCCCAGCATTTT. This sequence encodes CASSDITKNQPQHF.

The chain couples TRBV4-2 to TRBJ2-7; D gene unclear. Trimming left V 1 base short and J 2 bases short, with 12 bases between. Germline lookup yields CDR1 LGHNA and CDR2 YNFKEQ. This CDR3 has 15 amino acids. CDR3 DNA: TGTGCCAGCAGCCAAGTGAAGGCGGATACCTACGAGCAGTACTTC. This gives the protein CASSQVKADTYEQYF.

The V call is TRBV6-5, the J call TRBJ2-1; TRBD2 might be the D (5 bases). The germline gives CDR1 MNHEY, CDR2 SVGAGI. Trimming removed 2 bases from V and 4 bases from J, with 12 bases in between. The CDR3 totals 15 residues. CDR3 sequence reads: CASSYEGLGYNEQFF. CDR3 in DNA: TGTGCCAGCAGTTACGAGGGCCTAGGGTACAATGAGCAGTTCTTC.

The genes are TRBV27 and TRBJ2-7; TRBD2 matches at 10 bases. The V gene end was trimmed by 4 bases and the J gene end by 2 bases; junction bases not matched to a gene: 26. The CDR3 loop spans 22 amino acids. The germline CDR1 and CDR2 sequences are MNHEY and SMNVEV (reference sequence). This CDR3 reads CASSSIAPLAGLMVAGPYEQYF. In nucleotides, the CDR3 is TGTGCCAGCAGTTCTATTGCCCCACTAGCGGGGTTGATGGTGGCTGGCCCCTACGAGCAGTACTTC.